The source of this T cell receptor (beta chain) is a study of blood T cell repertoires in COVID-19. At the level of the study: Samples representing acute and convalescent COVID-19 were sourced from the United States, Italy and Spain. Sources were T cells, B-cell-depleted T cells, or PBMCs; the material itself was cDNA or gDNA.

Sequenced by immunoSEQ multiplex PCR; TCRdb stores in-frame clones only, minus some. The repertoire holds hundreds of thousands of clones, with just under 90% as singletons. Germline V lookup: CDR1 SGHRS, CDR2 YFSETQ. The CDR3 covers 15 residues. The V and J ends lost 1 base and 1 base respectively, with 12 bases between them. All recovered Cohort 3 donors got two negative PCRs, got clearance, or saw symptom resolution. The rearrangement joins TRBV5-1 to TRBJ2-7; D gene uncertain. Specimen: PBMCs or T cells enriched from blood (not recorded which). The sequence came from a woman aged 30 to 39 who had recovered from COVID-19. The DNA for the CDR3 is TGCGCCAGCAGCTTGTCCGGTGTCTATTCCTACGAGCAGTACTTC. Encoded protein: CASSLSGVYSYEQYF.